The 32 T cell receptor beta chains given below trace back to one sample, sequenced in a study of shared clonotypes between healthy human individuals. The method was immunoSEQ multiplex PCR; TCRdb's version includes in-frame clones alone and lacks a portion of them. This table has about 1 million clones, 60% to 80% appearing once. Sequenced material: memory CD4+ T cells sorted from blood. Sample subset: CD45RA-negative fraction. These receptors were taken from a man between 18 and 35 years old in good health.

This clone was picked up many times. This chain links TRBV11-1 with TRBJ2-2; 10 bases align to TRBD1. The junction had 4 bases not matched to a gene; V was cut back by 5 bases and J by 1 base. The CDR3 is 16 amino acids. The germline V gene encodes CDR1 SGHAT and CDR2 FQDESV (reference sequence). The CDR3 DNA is TGTGCCAGCAGCCCGAGGGACAGGGGGAACACCGGGGAGCTGTTTTTT. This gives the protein CASSPRDRGNTGELFF.

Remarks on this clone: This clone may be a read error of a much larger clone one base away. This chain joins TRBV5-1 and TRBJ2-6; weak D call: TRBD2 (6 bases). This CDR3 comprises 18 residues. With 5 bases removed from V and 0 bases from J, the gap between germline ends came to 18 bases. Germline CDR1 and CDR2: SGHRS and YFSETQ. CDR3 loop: CASRAGRTISSGANVLTF. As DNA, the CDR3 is TGCGCCAGCAGAGCCGGACGGACTATTAGCTCTGGGGCCAACGTCCTGACTTTC.

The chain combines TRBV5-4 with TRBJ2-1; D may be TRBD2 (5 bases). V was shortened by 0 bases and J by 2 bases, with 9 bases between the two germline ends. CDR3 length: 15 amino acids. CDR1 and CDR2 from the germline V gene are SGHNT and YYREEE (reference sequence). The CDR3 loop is CASSLGGITYNEQFF. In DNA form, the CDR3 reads TGTGCCAGCAGCTTGGGAGGGATCACCTACAATGAGCAGTTCTTC.

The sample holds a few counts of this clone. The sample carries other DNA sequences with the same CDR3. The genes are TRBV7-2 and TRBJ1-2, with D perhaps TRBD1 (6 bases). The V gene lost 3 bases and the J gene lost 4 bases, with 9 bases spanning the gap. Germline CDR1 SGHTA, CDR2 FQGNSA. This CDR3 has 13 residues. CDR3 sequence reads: CASSFQQGYGYTF. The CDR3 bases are TGTGCCAGCAGCTTTCAACAGGGCTATGGCTACACCTTC.

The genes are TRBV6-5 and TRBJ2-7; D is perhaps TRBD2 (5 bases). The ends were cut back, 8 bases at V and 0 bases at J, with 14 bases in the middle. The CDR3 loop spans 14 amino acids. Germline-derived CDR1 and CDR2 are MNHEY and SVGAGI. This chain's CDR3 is CASGFRGVSYEQYF. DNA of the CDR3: TGTGCCAGCGGGTTTCGGGGAGTCTCCTACGAGCAGTACTTC.

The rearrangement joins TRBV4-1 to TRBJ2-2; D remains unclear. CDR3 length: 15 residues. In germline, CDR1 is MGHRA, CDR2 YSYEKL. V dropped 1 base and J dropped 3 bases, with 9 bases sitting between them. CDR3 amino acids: CASSQGRVHTGELFF. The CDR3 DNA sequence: TGCGCCAGCAGCCAAGGACGGGTTCACACCGGGGAGCTGTTTTTT.

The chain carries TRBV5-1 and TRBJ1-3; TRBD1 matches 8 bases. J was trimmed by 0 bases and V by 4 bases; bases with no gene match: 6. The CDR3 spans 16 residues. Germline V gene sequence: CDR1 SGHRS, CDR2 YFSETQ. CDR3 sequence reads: CASSPGTGPSGNTIYF. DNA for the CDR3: TGCGCCAGCAGCCCGGGGACAGGCCCCTCTGGAAACACCATATATTTT.

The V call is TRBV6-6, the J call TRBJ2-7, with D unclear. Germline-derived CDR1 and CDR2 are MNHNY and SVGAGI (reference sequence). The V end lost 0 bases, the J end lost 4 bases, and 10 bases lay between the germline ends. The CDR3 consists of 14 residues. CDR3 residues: CASSYSGKTYEQYF. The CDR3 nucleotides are TGTGCCAGCAGTTACTCAGGAAAAACATACGAGCAGTACTTC.

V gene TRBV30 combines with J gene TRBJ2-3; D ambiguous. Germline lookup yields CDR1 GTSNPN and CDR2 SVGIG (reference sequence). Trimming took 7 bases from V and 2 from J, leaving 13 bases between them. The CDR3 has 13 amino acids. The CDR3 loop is CALFYPATDTQYF. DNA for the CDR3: TGTGCCTTGTTTTACCCTGCCACAGATACGCAGTATTTT.

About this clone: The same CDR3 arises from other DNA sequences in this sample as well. CDR3 DNA: TGCGCCAGCAGCTTGTCGGGACGGAACACCGGGGAGCTGTTTTTT. This gives the protein CASSLSGRNTGELFF. The genes are TRBV5-1 and TRBJ2-2; perhaps D is TRBD1 or TRBD2 (5 bases each). Germline values: CDR1 SGHRS, CDR2 YFSETQ. V was pared by 1 base and J by 1 base, with 8 bases between. CDR3 length: 15 amino acids.

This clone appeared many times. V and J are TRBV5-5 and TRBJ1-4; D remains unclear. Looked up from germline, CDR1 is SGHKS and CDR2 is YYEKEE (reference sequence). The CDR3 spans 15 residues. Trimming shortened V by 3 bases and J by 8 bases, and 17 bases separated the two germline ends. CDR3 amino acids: CASSWNLAGREKLFF. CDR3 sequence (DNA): TGTGCCAGCAGCTGGAACCTGGCCGGGAGGGAAAAACTGTTTTTT.

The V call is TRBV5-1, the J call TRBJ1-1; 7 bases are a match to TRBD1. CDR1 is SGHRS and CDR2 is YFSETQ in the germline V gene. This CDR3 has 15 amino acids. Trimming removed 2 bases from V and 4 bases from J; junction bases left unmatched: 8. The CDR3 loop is CASSFLQGKSTEAFF. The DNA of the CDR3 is TGCGCCAGCAGCTTTTTACAGGGGAAATCCACTGAAGCTTTCTTT.

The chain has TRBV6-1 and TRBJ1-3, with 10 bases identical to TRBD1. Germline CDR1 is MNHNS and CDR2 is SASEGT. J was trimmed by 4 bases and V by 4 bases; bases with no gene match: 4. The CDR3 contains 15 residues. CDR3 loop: CASSGGTGVGNTIYF. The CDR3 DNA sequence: TGTGCCAGCAGTGGAGGGACAGGGGTCGGAAACACCATATATTTT.

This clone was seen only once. CDR3 sequence (DNA): TGCGCCAGCTCTAGTACCGAGGTAGAGCTGTTTTTT. Translated: CASSSTEVELFF. The chain employs TRBV5-1 and TRBJ2-2; D not certain. From germline, CDR1 is SGHRS and CDR2 YFSETQ. CDR3 length: 12 amino acids. V gave up 7 bases and J gave up 11 bases, with 15 bases separating them. The variable domain in full, completed from reference TRBV5-1 and TRBJ2-2, reads KAGVTQTPRYLIKTRGQQVTLSCSPISGHRSVSWYQQTPGQGLQFLFEYFSETQRNKGNFPGRFSGRQFSNSRSEMNVSTLELGDSALYLCASSSTEVELFFGEGSRLTVL.

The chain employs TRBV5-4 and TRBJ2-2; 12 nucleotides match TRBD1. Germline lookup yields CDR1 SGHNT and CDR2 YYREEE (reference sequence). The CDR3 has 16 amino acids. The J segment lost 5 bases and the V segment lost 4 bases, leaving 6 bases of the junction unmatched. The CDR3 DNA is TGTGCCAGCAGCACTCGGGACAGGGGGCTTACCGGGGAGCTGTTTTTT. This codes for CASSTRDRGLTGELFF. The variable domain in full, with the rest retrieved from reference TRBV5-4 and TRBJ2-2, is ETGVTQSPTHLIKTRGQQVTLRCSSQSGHNTVSWYQQALGQGPQFIFQYYREEENGRGNFPPRFSGLQFPNYSSELNVNALELDDSALYLCASSTRDRGLTGELFFGEGSRLTVL.

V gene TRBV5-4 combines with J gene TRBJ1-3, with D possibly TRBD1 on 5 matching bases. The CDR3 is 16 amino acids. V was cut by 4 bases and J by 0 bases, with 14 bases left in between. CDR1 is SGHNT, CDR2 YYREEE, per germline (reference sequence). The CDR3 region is CASSIGAAYSGNTIYF. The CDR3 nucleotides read TGTGCCAGCAGCATCGGGGCGGCCTACTCTGGAAACACCATATATTTT.

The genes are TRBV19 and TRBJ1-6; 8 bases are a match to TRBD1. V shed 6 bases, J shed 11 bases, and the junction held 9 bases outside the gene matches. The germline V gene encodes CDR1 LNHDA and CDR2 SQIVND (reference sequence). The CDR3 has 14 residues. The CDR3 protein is CASSPGQDSTPLHF. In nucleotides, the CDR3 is TGTGCCAGTAGCCCGGGACAGGATAGTACACCCCTCCACTTT.

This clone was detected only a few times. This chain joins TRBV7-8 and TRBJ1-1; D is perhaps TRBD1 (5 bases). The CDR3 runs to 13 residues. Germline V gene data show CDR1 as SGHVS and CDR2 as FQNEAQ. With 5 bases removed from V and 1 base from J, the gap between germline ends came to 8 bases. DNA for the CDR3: TGTGCCAGCAGCGTCACAGGGAACACTGAAGCTTTCTTT. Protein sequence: CASSVTGNTEAFF.

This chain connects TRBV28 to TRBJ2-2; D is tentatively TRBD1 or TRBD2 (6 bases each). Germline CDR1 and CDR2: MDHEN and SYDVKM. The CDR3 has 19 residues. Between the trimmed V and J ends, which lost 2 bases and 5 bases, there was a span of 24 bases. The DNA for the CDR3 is TGTGCCAGCAGTTTAAGAGCAGGCCGAGGGGGGAGGAGGACCGGGGAGCTGTTTTTT. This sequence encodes CASSLRAGRGGRRTGELFF. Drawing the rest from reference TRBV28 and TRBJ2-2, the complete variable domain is DVKVTQSSRYLVKRTGEKVFLECVQDMDHENMFWYRQDPGLGLRLIYFSYDVKMKEKGDIPEGYSVSREKKERFSLILESASTNQTSMYLCASSLRAGRGGRRTGELFFGEGSRLTVL.

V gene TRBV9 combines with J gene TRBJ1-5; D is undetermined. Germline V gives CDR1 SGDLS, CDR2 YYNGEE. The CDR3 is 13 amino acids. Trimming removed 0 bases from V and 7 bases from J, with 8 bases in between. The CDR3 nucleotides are TGTGCCAGCAGCGTAGCGCCCCGACAGCCCCAGCATTTT. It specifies CASSVAPRQPQHF.

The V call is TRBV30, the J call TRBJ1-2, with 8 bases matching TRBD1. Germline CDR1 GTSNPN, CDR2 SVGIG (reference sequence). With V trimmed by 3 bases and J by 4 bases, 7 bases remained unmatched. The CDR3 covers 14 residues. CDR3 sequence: CAWSLRTGSYGYTF. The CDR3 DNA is TGTGCCTGGAGCCTGAGGACAGGGAGCTATGGCTACACCTTC.

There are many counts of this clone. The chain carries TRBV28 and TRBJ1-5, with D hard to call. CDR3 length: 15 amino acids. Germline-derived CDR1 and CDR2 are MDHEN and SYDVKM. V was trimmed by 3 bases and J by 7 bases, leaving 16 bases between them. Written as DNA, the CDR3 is TGTGCCAGCAGTTTTGCAGGAAAAGCTGAGCAGCCCCAGCATTTT. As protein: CASSFAGKAEQPQHF.

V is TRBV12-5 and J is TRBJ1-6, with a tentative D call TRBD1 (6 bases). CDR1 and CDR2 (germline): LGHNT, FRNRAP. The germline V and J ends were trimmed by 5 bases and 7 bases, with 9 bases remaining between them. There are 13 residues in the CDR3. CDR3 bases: TGTGCTAGTGGTGCTACAGGGAATTCACCCCTCCACTTT. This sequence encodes CASGATGNSPLHF.

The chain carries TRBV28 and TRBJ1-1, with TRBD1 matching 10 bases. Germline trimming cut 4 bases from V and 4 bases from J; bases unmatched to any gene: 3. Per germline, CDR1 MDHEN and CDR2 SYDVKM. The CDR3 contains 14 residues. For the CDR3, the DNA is TGTGCCAGCAGTTCGGACAGGGGGGGCACTGAAGCTTTCTTT. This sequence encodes CASSSDRGGTEAFF.

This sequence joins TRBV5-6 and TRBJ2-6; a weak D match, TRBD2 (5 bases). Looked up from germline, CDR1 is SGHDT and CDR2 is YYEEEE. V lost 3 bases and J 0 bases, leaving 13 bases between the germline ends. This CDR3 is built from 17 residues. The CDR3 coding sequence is TGTGCCAGCAGCTCCATCCGGGGAAGCTCTGGGGCCAACGTCCTGACTTTC. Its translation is CASSSIRGSSGANVLTF.

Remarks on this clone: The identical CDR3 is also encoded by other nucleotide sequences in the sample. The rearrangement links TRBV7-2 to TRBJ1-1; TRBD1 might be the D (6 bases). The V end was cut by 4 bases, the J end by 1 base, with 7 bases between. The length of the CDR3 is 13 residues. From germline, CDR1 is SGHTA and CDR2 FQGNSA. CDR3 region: CASSSTGNTEAFF. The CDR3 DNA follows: TGTGCCAGCAGCTCGACAGGGAACACTGAAGCTTTCTTT.

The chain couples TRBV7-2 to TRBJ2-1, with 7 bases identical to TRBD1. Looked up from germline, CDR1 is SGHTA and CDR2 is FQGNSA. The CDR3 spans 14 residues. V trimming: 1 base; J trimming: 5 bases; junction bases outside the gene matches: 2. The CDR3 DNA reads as TGTGCCAGCAGCTTAGAGGGGACAGACAATGAGCAGTTCTTC. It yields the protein CASSLEGTDNEQFF.

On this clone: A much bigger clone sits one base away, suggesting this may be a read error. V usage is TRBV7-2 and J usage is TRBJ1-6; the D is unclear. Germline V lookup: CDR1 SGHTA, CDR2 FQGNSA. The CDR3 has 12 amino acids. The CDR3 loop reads CASSFSGSPPHF. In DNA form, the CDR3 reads TGTGCCAGCAGCTTCTCCGGTTCACCCCCCCACTTT.

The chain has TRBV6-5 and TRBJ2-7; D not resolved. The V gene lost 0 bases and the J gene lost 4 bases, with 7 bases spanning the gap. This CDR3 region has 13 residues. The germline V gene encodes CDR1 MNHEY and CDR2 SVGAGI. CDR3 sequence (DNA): TGTGCCAGCAGTTACTCTATGCGTTACGAGCAGTACTTC. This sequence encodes CASSYSMRYEQYF.

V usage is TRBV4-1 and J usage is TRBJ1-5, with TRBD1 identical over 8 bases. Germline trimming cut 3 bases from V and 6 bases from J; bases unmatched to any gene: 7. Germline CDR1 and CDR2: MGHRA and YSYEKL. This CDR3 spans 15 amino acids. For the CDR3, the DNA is TGCGCCAGCAGCCATGATGGGACAGGACCTCAGCCCCAGCATTTT. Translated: CASSHDGTGPQPQHF.

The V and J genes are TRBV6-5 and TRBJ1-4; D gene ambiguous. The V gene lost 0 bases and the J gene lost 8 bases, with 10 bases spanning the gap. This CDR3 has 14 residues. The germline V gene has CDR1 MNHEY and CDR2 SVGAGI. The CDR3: CASSYSAAAEKLFF. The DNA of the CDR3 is TGTGCCAGCAGTTACTCGGCAGCGGCAGAAAAACTGTTTTTT.

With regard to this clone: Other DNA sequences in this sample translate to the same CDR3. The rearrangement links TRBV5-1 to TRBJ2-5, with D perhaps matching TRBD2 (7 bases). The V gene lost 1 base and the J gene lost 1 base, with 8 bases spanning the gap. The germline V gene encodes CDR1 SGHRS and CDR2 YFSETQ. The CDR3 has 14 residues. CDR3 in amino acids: CASSLRGGQETQYF. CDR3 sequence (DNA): TGCGCCAGCAGCTTGAGGGGGGGCCAAGAGACCCAGTACTTC.